A selection of T cell receptor beta chains follows, all from one sample in a study of response to subunit inactivated influenza vaccine. TCRdb re-analysed the RT-PCR reads in MiXCR, keeping a single row per CDR3 protein. The sample gives roughly 780,000 distinct CDR3 sequences, less than 20% of which show up once; around 9.9% is in the top ten. The sequencing here drew on PBMCs from blood, taken 4 to 6 days after vaccination. The receptor source for this set is a man aged 50-59 years who received an inactivated influenza vaccine. Both conserved end residues are part of each CDR3. The order of the fields is V gene, D gene, J gene, clone size, CDR3 DNA, CDR3 protein. A D gene is named only where the DNA matches it firmly. A clone size is listed for some rows: how often the clone was seen (once, few, many), or a class if it is expanded.

TRBV5-1	.	TRBJ2-5	.	TGCGCCAGCAGCTTGGAGCCGGGGCCCCGGGGCGAGACCCAGTACTTC	CASSLEPGPRGETQYF
TRBV20-1	TRBD1	TRBJ1-6	few	TGCAGTGGGTTCGATCAGGGGGCGCGCTCCTATATTTCACCCCTCCACTTT	CSGFDQGARSYISPLHF
TRBV7-9	TRBD2	TRBJ2-7	.	TGTGCCAGCAGCTTATTGACAGGACTAGCGGGGAGCGAGCAGTACTTC	CASSLLTGLAGSEQYF
TRBV4-3	TRBD1	TRBJ2-7	.	TGCGCCAGCAGCCAAGCCTTCTGGGACAGCCGCTACGAGCAGTACTTC	CASSQAFWDSRYEQYF
TRBV10-3	TRBD2	TRBJ2-3	few	TGTGCCATCAGTCCCTCTAGCGGGACCTCCTTTACGCAGTATTTT	CAISPSSGTSFTQYF
TRBV20-1	.	TRBJ2-1	.	TGCAGTGCTACCCCAAGGACTGCCAATGAGCAGTTCTTC	CSATPRTANEQFF
TRBV12-3/TRBV12-4	TRBD2	TRBJ2-1	many	TGTGCCAGCAGTGCCGGGCGGGGGGGCCATACTGAGCAGTTCTTC	CASSAGRGGHTEQFF
TRBV30	.	TRBJ2-7	.	TGTGCCTGGAGTGTAGGCCCGGGACTGACCTACGAGCAGTACTTC	CAWSVGPGLTYEQYF
TRBV12-3/TRBV12-4	.	TRBJ2-7	many	TGTGCCAGCAGTTTAGGTGGCGGGAAGGTGAACGAGCAGTACTTC	CASSLGGGKVNEQYF
TRBV20-1	TRBD1	TRBJ1-6	.	TGCAGTGCTAGCCGGGGACAGGGGAATTCACCCCTCCACTTT	CSASRGQGNSPLHF
TRBV20-1	.	TRBJ2-2	once	TGCAGTGCTAGATCCGGGACAGAAGGAAGGGGGGGCACCGGGGAGCTGTTTTTT	CSARSGTEGRGGTGELFF
TRBV6-1	TRBD2	TRBJ2-3	few	TGTGCCAGCAGATCAACGGGAGGCCGCACAGATACGCAGTATTTT	CASRSTGGRTDTQYF
TRBV6-5	.	TRBJ2-6	few	TGTGCCAGCAGTTACTTTGGTTCCGGGACATACTCTGGGGCCAACGTCCTGACTTTC	CASSYFGSGTYSGANVLTF
TRBV5-5	.	TRBJ2-7	few	TGTGCCAGCAGCTTGGCAGGGACGCGCGAGCAGTACTTC	CASSLAGTREQYF
TRBV29-1	.	TRBJ1-2	many	TGCAGCGCATTACCTACAGGGCGTACCTATGGCTACACCTTC	CSALPTGRTYGYTF
TRBV5-1	TRBD1	TRBJ2-2	few	TGCGCCAGCAGCCGGGTGGGACAGACGAACACCGGGGAGCTGTTTTTT	CASSRVGQTNTGELFF
TRBV4-2	.	TRBJ2-1	.	TGTGCCAGCAGCCAAGGACAGATTAATGAGCAGTTCTTC	CASSQGQINEQFF
TRBV6-5	.	TRBJ2-5	.	TGTGCCAGCAGTTACAGTGGCGGACCCGGGGGGACCCAGTACTTC	CASSYSGGPGGTQYF
TRBV6-5	TRBD2	TRBJ2-3	few	TGTGCCAGCAGTTACTCGATAGCGGGGCGCACAGATACGCAGTATTTT	CASSYSIAGRTDTQYF
TRBV7-2	TRBD1	TRBJ2-3	few	TGTGCCAGCAGCCCCTGGGACAGATCAGATACGCAGTATTTT	CASSPWDRSDTQYF
TRBV4-1	.	TRBJ2-7	.	TGCGCCAGCAGCCCCATGCGTAGCTCCTACGAGCAGTACTTC	CASSPMRSSYEQYF
TRBV7-6	.	TRBJ2-7	many	TGTGCCAGCAGCTTAGATGCACAGGGCCTCTCCTACGAGCAGTACTTC	CASSLDAQGLSYEQYF
TRBV4-3	.	TRBJ2-3	many	TGCGCCAGCAGCCCCGCAACCGGGGCGCACACAGATACGCAGTATTTT	CASSPATGAHTDTQYF
TRBV9	.	TRBJ2-1	.	TGTGCCAGCAACCCCCGGGGAGCTTACAATGAGCAGTTCTTC	CASNPRGAYNEQFF
TRBV5-1	.	TRBJ1-6	.	TGCGCCAGCAGCTTGATAGAGAATTCACCCCTCCACTTT	CASSLIENSPLHF
TRBV6-2/TRBV6-3	TRBD2	TRBJ2-7	.	TGTGCCAGCAGGACTAGCGGTTTAGCCTACGAGCAGTACTTC	CASRTSGLAYEQYF
TRBV12-2	.	TRBJ1-6	few	TGTGCAAGTCGCTTTAATGCCGCGGAGGGCAATAATTCACCCCTCCACTTT	CASRFNAAEGNNSPLHF
TRBV20-1	TRBD1	TRBJ2-1	few	TGCAGTGCTAGAGATTCCAGGACAGGGTCCTACAATGAGCAGTTCTTC	CSARDSRTGSYNEQFF
TRBV20-1	.	TRBJ2-5	.	TGCAGTGCTAGATCTCCGTGGGTTCTGGAGACCCAGTACTTC	CSARSPWVLETQYF
TRBV6-2/TRBV6-3	TRBD2	TRBJ2-3	.	TGTGCCAGCAGTTACCCCACTAGCGGGAGCTATTCTAGCACAGATACGCAGTTTTTT	CASSYPTSGSYSSTDTQFF
TRBV12-3/TRBV12-4	.	TRBJ1-6	.	TGTGCCAGCAGTTTTGGGACGCGGGATTCACCCCTCCACTTT	CASSFGTRDSPLHF
TRBV9	.	TRBJ2-2	.	TGTGCCAGTACACCATACACCGGGGAGCTGTTTTTT	CASTPYTGELFF
TRBV6-5	TRBD1	TRBJ2-7	.	TGTGCCAGCAGTTACTTGGGACAGTCCTACGAGCAGTACTTC	CASSYLGQSYEQYF
TRBV3-1	.	TRBJ2-7	.	TGTGCCAGCAGCCAAAGATCCAGGACCTACGAGCAGTACTTC	CASSQRSRTYEQYF
TRBV4-1	.	TRBJ2-2	few	TGCGCCAGCAGCCAAGTGGTACTAGCTCGGACCGGGGAGCTGTTTTTT	CASSQVVLARTGELFF
TRBV11-2	.	TRBJ2-1	.	TGTGCCAGCAGCTTCGTAGGGACGGCGGGGTTAAGCTCCTACAATGAGCAGTTCTTC	CASSFVGTAGLSSYNEQFF
TRBV30	.	TRBJ1-1	.	TGTGCCTGGAACAGAGGGACGAACACTGAAGCTTTCTTT	CAWNRGTNTEAFF
TRBV27	TRBD2	TRBJ2-1	.	TGTGCCAGCAGTTTTCTAGCGGGGGGGACTCCTATTGAGCAGTTCTTC	CASSFLAGGTPIEQFF
TRBV5-6	.	TRBJ2-2	few	TGTGCCAGCAGGAGGGGGGGTAACACCGGGGAGCTGTTTTTT	CASRRGGNTGELFF
TRBV25-1	.	TRBJ2-5	.	TGTGCCAGCAGTGACAGGGGTAGGATTCGGGAGACCCAGTACTTC	CASSDRGRIRETQYF
TRBV10-3	.	TRBJ2-7	.	TGTGCCATCAAGAAAAACAGGGAGAGCTACGAGCAGTACTTC	CAIKKNRESYEQYF
TRBV24-1	.	TRBJ2-7	few	TGTGCCACCAGTGACCCACGACACGAGCAGTACTTC	CATSDPRHEQYF
TRBV6-1	.	TRBJ1-1	many	TGTGCCAGCACCGTGGCGACAGGAATGAACACTGAAGCTTTCTTT	CASTVATGMNTEAFF
TRBV4-2	.	TRBJ1-2	.	TGTGCCAGCAGCCAAGGGGTCTGGGGCGAGAACTATGGCTACACCTTC	CASSQGVWGENYGYTF
TRBV12-3/TRBV12-4	TRBD2	TRBJ2-7	few	TGTGCCACTTCCCTAGCGGAGAGCTACGAGCAGTACTTC	CATSLAESYEQYF
TRBV18	.	TRBJ1-1	.	TGTGCCAGCTCACCTAGGACAGCGGGGAACACTGAAGCTTTCTTT	CASSPRTAGNTEAFF
TRBV7-9	TRBD1	TRBJ2-7	.	TGTGCCAGCAGCTTTAGTCGGACAGGGGTCGGCGAGCAGTACTTC	CASSFSRTGVGEQYF
TRBV12-3/TRBV12-4	TRBD1	TRBJ1-1	.	TGTGCCAGCAGTTCAACCGGGACAGGGAAGACTGAAGCTTTCTTT	CASSSTGTGKTEAFF
TRBV12-3/TRBV12-4	.	TRBJ1-3	.	TGTGCCAGCAGTTCACAACCAGGGGCAGGATACACCATATATTTT	CASSSQPGAGYTIYF
TRBV10-3	.	TRBJ2-1	few	TGTGCCATCAGTGAGTCGGTCAGGGGAGGTTACAATGAGCAGTTCTTC	CAISESVRGGYNEQFF
TRBV20-1	TRBD2	TRBJ2-1	.	TGCAGTGCTAGAGAGTGGACTAGCGACTACAATGAGCAGTTCTTC	CSAREWTSDYNEQFF
TRBV25-1	TRBD2	TRBJ2-5	.	TGTGCCAGCAGTGGATGGGTCGCGGGAGGGCAAGAGACCCAGTACTTC	CASSGWVAGGQETQYF
TRBV6-2/TRBV6-3	.	TRBJ2-2	few	TGTGCCAGCACCCCAAGGGTTGACACCGGGGAGCTGTTTTTT	CASTPRVDTGELFF
TRBV4-3	TRBD1	TRBJ1-2	.	TGCGCCAGCAGCCATGCCGGGACAGGGATTGGCTACACCTTC	CASSHAGTGIGYTF
TRBV7-9	TRBD2	TRBJ2-1	few	TGTGCCAGCAGCTTAACGGCGGGAGGGTCCTACAATGAGCAGTTCTTC	CASSLTAGGSYNEQFF
TRBV10-3	TRBD2	TRBJ2-5	few	TGTGCCATCAGGACGACTAGCCGGACTCAAGAGACCCAGTACTTC	CAIRTTSRTQETQYF
TRBV3-1	TRBD2	TRBJ2-7	few	TGTGCCAGCAGTCGGGTCCGACTAGCGGGAGACAACGAGCAGTACTTC	CASSRVRLAGDNEQYF
TRBV7-9	.	TRBJ2-7	few	TGTGCCAGCAGCTTACTGTCAGGACCCTACGAGCAGTACTTC	CASSLLSGPYEQYF